Below are 9 T cell receptor beta chains sequenced from a single sample in a study of blood T cell repertoires in COVID-19. Sequencing was performed with immunoSEQ multiplex PCR; in TCRdb, only in-frame clones are kept and a portion is missing. The sample contains about 240,000 clones, about 83% of which appear only once. Sequenced material: peripheral blood. All receptors come from a man aged 45-65 years with acute or convalescent COVID-19.

This clone came up a few times. The rearrangement joins TRBV29-1 to TRBJ1-5, with D possibly being TRBD1 (6 bases). Germline loops: CDR1 SQVTM, CDR2 ANQGSEA. V was trimmed by 5 bases and J by 0 bases, leaving 11 bases between them. The length of the CDR3 is 14 residues. CDR3 nucleotides: TGCAGCGTTATGGCAGGGGATAGCAATCAGCCCCAGCATTTT. This encodes CSVMAGDSNQPQHF.

This chain uses TRBV3-1 (or the pseudogene TRBV3-2) with TRBJ2-7; TRBD2 aligns across 9 bases. The CDR3 has 15 amino acids. Germline V lookup: CDR1 LGHDT, CDR2 YNNKEL (reference sequence). Trimming cost V 2 bases and J 1 base; bases outside gene matches: 3. The CDR3 DNA is TGTGCCAGCAGCCAATCTAGCGGGACTTCCTACGAGCAGTACTTC. It translates to CASSQSSGTSYEQYF.

For this clone: This CDR3 is also generated by other DNA sequences in the sample. The chain joins TRBV5-1 to TRBJ1-5; D remains unclear. The CDR3 contains 14 residues. Trimming cost V 0 bases and J 7 bases, with 11 bases left between them. Germline V gives CDR1 SGHRS, CDR2 YFSETQ. CDR3 residues: CASSLAEGGQPQHF. The CDR3 DNA is TGCGCCAGCAGCTTGGCCGAGGGCGGACAGCCCCAGCATTTT.

This rearrangement joins TRBV9 to TRBJ2-1, with 9 nucleotides matching TRBD1. V gave up 3 bases and J gave up 2 bases; unmatched junction bases: 3. The CDR3 sequence is 15 residues long. The germline CDR1 and CDR2 sequences are SGDLS and YYNGEE. This CDR3 is CASSGGTGTYNEQFF. In nucleotides, the CDR3 is TGTGCCAGCAGCGGCGGGACAGGGACCTACAATGAGCAGTTCTTC.

The J gene is TRBJ2-1, the V gene TRBV28, with D tentatively TRBD2 (6 bases). Per germline, CDR1 MDHEN and CDR2 SYDVKM. V was shortened by 6 bases and J by 4 bases, with 13 bases between the two germline ends. The CDR3 has 14 residues. The CDR3 spells CASSPEGRYNEQFF. The DNA for the CDR3 is TGTGCCAGCAGCCCTGAGGGGAGGTACAATGAGCAGTTCTTC.

This clone was counted a few times. V usage is TRBV9 and J usage is TRBJ1-6; no reliable D call. This CDR3 spans 15 amino acids. CDR1 and CDR2 (germline): SGDLS, YYNGEE. With 3 bases removed from V and 11 bases from J, the gap between germline ends came to 18 bases. DNA for the CDR3: TGTGCCAGCAGCGCCGACTCCCTTCCACGGGCACCCCTCCACTTT. Translating it yields CASSADSLPRAPLHF.

CDR3 sequence (DNA): TGTGCCAGCAGCTTAGACCGGGGGGCTCTAGTCTATGGCTACACCTTC. It is translated as CASSLDRGALVYGYTF. The J gene is TRBJ1-2, the V gene TRBV11-2, with D perhaps matching TRBD1 (6 bases). Looked up from germline, CDR1 is SGHAT and CDR2 is FQNNGV. The V end lost 0 bases, the J end lost 4 bases, and 15 bases lay between the germline ends. The length of the CDR3 is 16 residues.

J is TRBJ2-5 and V is TRBV9, with D maybe TRBD1 (6 bases). CDR3 length equals 13 residues. Germline CDR1 is SGDLS and CDR2 is YYNGEE. V was clipped by 0 bases and J by 4 bases, with 7 bases between them. CDR3: CASSVADRETQYF. The CDR3 DNA reads TGTGCCAGCAGCGTAGCGGACAGAGAGACCCAGTACTTC. The variable domain in full, completed from reference TRBV9 and TRBJ2-5, reads DSGVTQTPKHLITATGQRVTLRCSPRSGDLSVYWYQQSLDQGLQFLIQYYNGEERAKGNILERFSAQQFPDLHSELNLSSLELGDSALYFCASSVADRETQYFGPGTRLLVL.

This chain links TRBV10-3 with TRBJ2-3; tentative D call: TRBD1 (5 bases). CDR3 length: 13 amino acids. From germline, CDR1 is ENHRY and CDR2 SYGVKD. Trimming stripped 4 bases from V and 2 bases from J, with 7 bases between. The CDR3 sequence is CAISGGLTDTQYF. In DNA form, the CDR3 reads TGTGCCATCAGTGGGGGCCTCACAGATACGCAGTATTTT.